The 10 T cell receptor beta chains below were found in one sample sequenced in a study of T cells in women clearing cervical HPV infection. TCRdb's table, derived via immunoSEQ multiplex PCR, lists solely in-frame clones and lacks some. The sample holds fewer than 30,000 clones. Sample: blood buffy coat. The receptors here all came from a woman between 18 and 75 years old with a cervical HPV16 infection that either progressed to CIN3+ or cleared (not recorded which).

The CDR3 protein is CASSLAGWNEQFF. The CDR3 DNA, read in part, is TGTGCCAGCAGCTTAGCCGGGTGGAATGAG. The J gene is TRBJ2-1, the V gene TRBV11-3, with D hard to call. The read comes to an end 3 residues before the CDR3 does, leaving the germline J gene to fill in the end. The germline CDR1 and CDR2 sequences are SGHNT and YENEEA. Trimming took 1 base from V and 7 from J, leaving 8 bases between them. The CDR3 contains 13 residues.

As for this clone: From the germline J gene comes the end of the CDR3, since the read stops 3 residues before it. The sample carries other DNA sequences with the same CDR3. This chain connects TRBV7-8 to TRBJ1-3; D gene unclear. CDR1 SGHVS and CDR2 FQNEAQ come from the germline V gene. This CDR3 spans 16 amino acids. V gave up 5 bases and J gave up 0 bases, with 14 bases separating them. CDR3 DNA, as far as it was read: TGTGCCAGCAGCCCGCTAGATCTGAGCTCTGGAAACACC. Its protein product is CASSPLDLSSGNT. The complete CDR3 protein is CASSPLDLSSGNTIYF.

As to this clone: Read sequence stops 3 residues before the CDR3 end, and the germline J gene provides the missing end. The V call is TRBV6-4, the J call TRBJ2-2; D may be TRBD1 (5 bases). In germline, CDR1 is MRHNA, CDR2 SNTAGT. The CDR3 is made up of 15 amino acids. CDR3 DNA (partial): TGTGCCAGCAGTAACAGGAGCTCCTATAATTCACCG. Its protein product is CASSNRSSYNSP. The full CDR3 is CASSNRSSYNSPLFF.

As to this clone: The CDR3 end is not reached by the read, which stops 3 residues before it; the germline J gene fills it in. The V and J genes are TRBV18 and TRBJ2-2; TRBD2 matches 8 bases. Germline-derived CDR1 and CDR2 are KGHSH and LQKENI. This CDR3 region has 13 residues. The CDR3 sequence: CASSREAGEKLFF. The CDR3 DNA, read in part, is TGTGCCAGCTCGCGGGAGGCGGGTGAAAAG.

Its frequency marks this clone as medium-sized (0.01 to 0.1%). The read finishes 3 residues shy of the CDR3 end, and the germline J gene is used to complete it. This same CDR3 is encoded by further DNA sequences in the sample. V and J are TRBV19 and TRBJ2-3; weak D call: TRBD2 (5 bases). The germline CDR1 and CDR2 sequences are LNHDA and SQIVND (reference sequence). V dropped 6 bases and J dropped 2 bases, with 9 bases sitting between them. CDR3 length: 13 residues. The sequenced CDR3 bases are TGTGCCAGTAGGGACTTTCTCACAGATACG. Its protein product is CASRDFLTDT. The CDR3 reads in full as CASRDFLTDTQYF.

For this clone: With the read ending 3 residues before the CDR3 end, the germline J gene is used to fill in that end. The chain couples TRBV7-9 to TRBJ1-2, with D perhaps TRBD1 (5 bases). This CDR3 contains 12 residues. Germline V CDR1 and CDR2: SEHNR, FQNEAQ (reference sequence). CDR3 protein: CASTETGDDYTF. The sequenced part of the CDR3 DNA is TGTGCCAGCACCGAGACGGGGGATGAC.

Note on this clone: Sequencing ends 3 residues short of the CDR3 end; the germline J gene provides the rest. The chain has TRBV5-4 and TRBJ1-3, with D hard to call. V lost 4 bases to trimming and J lost 9 bases, with 17 bases between them. Germline V gives CDR1 SGHNT, CDR2 YYREEE (reference sequence). The CDR3 consists of 14 residues. The chain's CDR3 is CASSTLSPQVTIYF. CDR3 DNA, as far as it was read: TGTGCCAGCAGCACTTTGAGTCCTCAGGTCACC.

In terms of frequency, this clone is medium-sized. Read data end 3 residues before the CDR3 end; the end is taken from the germline J gene. The V call is TRBV14, the J call TRBJ1-4; a weak D match, TRBD1 (5 bases). CDR3 length: 13 amino acids. Trimming removed 4 bases at V and 10 bases at J, with 13 bases between. Germline CDR1 reads SGHDN; CDR2 reads FVKESK. CDR3: CASSPTGSPKLFF. The part of the CDR3 DNA that was read is TGTGCCAGCAGCCCCACAGGAAGCCCAAAA.

Note on this clone: Read coverage stops 3 residues before the CDR3 terminus; the germline J gene supplies the remainder. V gene TRBV10-3 combines with J gene TRBJ2-2; a weak D match, TRBD1 (6 bases). Trimming removed 1 base from V and 7 bases from J, with 25 bases in between. This CDR3 is 19 amino acids long. Germline V gene sequence: CDR1 ENHRY, CDR2 SYGVKD. The sequenced part of the CDR3 DNA is TGTGCCATCAGTGAGTACGGAACCGGGACAATCGCTTCTGACGGGGAG. Protein sequence: CAISEYGTGTIASDGE. The CDR3 in its entirety is CAISEYGTGTIASDGELFF.

Of note for this clone: The read ends 3 residues before the CDR3 terminus; that terminus is restored from the germline J gene. The chain recombines TRBV19 with TRBJ2-3; TRBD2 matches at 10 bases. Germline CDR1 is LNHDA and CDR2 is SQIVND (reference sequence). CDR3 size: 13 residues. CDR3 bases read: TGTGCCAGTAGTCCTACTCTAGCGGGAGCG. This sequence encodes CASSPTLAGA. The full CDR3 reads CASSPTLAGAQYF.